The T cell receptor (beta chain) under discussion was sequenced for a study of beta chain features in type 1 diabetes. Points from the study as a whole: A moderate, significant TCRB CDR3 shortening appeared in type 1 diabetes across four CD4+ subsets. Cells expressing TCR highly could be over-represented by cDNA sequencing.

Cell sorting via CD45RO/CCR7/CD25/CD127/CD95/CD27 was performed to obtain CD4+ naive, central memory, regulatory and stem cell-like memory cells. Germline-derived CDR1 and CDR2 are SGHTA and FQGNSA. The CDR3 length is 16 residues. Germline trimming cut 5 bases from V and 6 bases from J; bases unmatched to any gene: 11. For this clone: Its antigen remains unidentified.

Expressed TCRB transcripts were sequenced, since all the RNA that had been isolated was reverse transcribed. The protocol was immunoSEQ multiplex PCR, while the TCRdb copy is restricted to in-frame clones and leaves out a portion. Found here are around 250,000 clones, around 65% of them singletons; the top ten hold 0.053%. Input material: naive CD4+ T cells from blood. The genes are TRBV7-2 and TRBJ2-1; 9 nucleotides agree with TRBD2. The sequence came from a man aged 25 to 40 in good health. The CDR3 loop is CASSRNSGSNPNEQFF. DNA of the CDR3: TGTGCCAGCAGCCGCAATAGCGGGAGTAATCCCAATGAGCAGTTCTTC.